The clone carrying this T cell receptor (beta chain) showed up just a few times. Antigen specificity is unknown. This CDR3 has 14 amino acids. V was shortened by 6 bases and J by 2 bases, with 13 bases between the two germline ends. The V gene's germline CDR1 is MNHEY and CDR2 SMNVEV (reference sequence). TCRdb re-derived calls from the 5' RACE reads in MiXCR, one entry per CDR3 protein. The sample has hundreds of thousands of distinct CDR3 sequences, roughly 8% seen once. The data belong to a study of identical twins. Overall study findings and caveats: The same donors were not followed; conclusions instead depended on cross-sectional statistical analysis.

These sequences were also reported in another study, on yellow fever vaccine responses in identical twins. That work adds: Vaccine-induced T cell responses in twins were reportedly observed to appear partly convergent, partly personalized.

The chain carries TRBV27 and TRBJ2-5; no clear D gene. The clonotype was recovered from a woman aged 18-29 years in good health. Material for sequencing was PBMCs. The CDR3 loop is CASRSPAEQETQYF. CDR3 in DNA: TGTGCCAGCAGAAGTCCGGCCGAGCAAGAGACCCAGTACTTC.